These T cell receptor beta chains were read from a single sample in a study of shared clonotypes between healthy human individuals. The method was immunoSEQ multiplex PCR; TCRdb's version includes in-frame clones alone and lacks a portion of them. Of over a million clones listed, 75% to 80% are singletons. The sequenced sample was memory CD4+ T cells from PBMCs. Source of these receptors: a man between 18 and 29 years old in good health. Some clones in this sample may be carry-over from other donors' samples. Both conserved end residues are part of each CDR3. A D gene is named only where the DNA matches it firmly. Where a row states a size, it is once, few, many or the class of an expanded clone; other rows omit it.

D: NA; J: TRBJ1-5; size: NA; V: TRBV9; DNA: TGTGCCAGCAGTGCCCAGGGAGGTGGTCAGCCCCAGCATTTT; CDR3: CASSAQGGGQPQHF
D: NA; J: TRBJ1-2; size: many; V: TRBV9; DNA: TGTGCCAGCAGCGTAGTGACAGGCTATGGCTACACCTTC; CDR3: CASSVVTGYGYTF
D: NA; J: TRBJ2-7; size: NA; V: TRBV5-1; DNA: TGCGCCAGCAGCCATGACAGTCGTTGGCAGTACTTC; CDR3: CASSHDSRWQYF
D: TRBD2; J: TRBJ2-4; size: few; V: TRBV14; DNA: TGTGCCAGCAGCCAAGAGTTGACGGGAGGGATGAACATTCAGTACTTC; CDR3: CASSQELTGGMNIQYF
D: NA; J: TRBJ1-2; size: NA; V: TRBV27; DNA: TGTGCCAGCAGTCCCCCGGGGGCTGGCTACACCTTC; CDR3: CASSPPGAGYTF
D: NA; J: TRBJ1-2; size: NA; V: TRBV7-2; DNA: TGTGCCAGCAGCTTAGGGATCCGGGAAAATAACTATGGCTACACCTTC; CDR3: CASSLGIRENNYGYTF
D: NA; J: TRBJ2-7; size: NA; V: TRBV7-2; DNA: TGTGCCAGCAGCTTAGAAGCACTCTTCAGGGGTGGACACCCCTACGAGCAGTACTTC; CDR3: CASSLEALFRGGHPYEQYF
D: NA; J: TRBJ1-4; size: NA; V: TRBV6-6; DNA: TGTGCCAGCGCGAGAGCAGGGCCTAATGAAAAACTGTTTTTT; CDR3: CASARAGPNEKLFF
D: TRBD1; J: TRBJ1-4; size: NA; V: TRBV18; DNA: TGTGCCAGCTCACCACGTCCGGGACAGGGGGCGTCTAATGAAAAACTGTTTTTT; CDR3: CASSPRPGQGASNEKLFF
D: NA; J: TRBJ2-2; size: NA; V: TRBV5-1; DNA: TGCGCCAGCAGCTTGGAGCTAGCCGGGGAGCTGTTTTTT; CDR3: CASSLELAGELFF
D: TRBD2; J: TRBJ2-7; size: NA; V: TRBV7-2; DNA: TGTGCCAGCAGCCCCGGCGGGGCGGGAGGTCCCCACGAGCAGTACTTC; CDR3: CASSPGGAGGPHEQYF
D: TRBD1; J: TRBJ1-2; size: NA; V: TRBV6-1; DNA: TGTGCCAGCAGTGAAGCGCTGCCAGGGGGGTATGGCTACACCTTC; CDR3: CASSEALPGGYGYTF
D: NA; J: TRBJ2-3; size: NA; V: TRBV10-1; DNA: TGCGCCAGCCTGAGGACAGTGACAGATACGCAGTATTTT; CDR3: CASLRTVTDTQYF
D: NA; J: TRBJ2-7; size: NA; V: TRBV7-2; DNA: TGTGCCAGCAGCTTACACCCCTACGAGCAGTACTTC; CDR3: CASSLHPYEQYF
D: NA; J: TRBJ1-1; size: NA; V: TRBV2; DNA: TGTGCCACCGACTCCGACACACGACCCACTGAAGCTTTCTTT; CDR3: CATDSDTRPTEAFF
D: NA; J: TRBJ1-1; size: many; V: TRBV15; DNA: TGTGCCACCAGCTACGGTCGGAACACTGAAGCTTTCTTT; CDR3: CATSYGRNTEAFF
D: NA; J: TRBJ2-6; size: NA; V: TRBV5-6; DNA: TGTGCCAGCAGGGCCGGGTTCAACGTCCTGACTTTC; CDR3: CASRAGFNVLTF
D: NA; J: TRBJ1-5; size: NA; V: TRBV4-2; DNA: TGTGCCAGCAGCCAAGTCTCGGGTAGGAGCAATCAGCCCCAGCATTTT; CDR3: CASSQVSGRSNQPQHF